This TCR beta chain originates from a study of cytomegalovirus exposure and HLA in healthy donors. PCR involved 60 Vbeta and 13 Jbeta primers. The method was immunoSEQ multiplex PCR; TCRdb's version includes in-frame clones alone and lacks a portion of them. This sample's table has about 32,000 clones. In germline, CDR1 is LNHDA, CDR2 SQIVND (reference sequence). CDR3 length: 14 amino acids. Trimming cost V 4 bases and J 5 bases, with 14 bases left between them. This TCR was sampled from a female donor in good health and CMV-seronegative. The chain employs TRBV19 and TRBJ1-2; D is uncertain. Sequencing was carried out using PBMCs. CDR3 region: CASSRDSIRYGYTF. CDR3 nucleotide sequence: TGTGCCAGTAGTAGAGACTCGATCCGGTATGGCTACACCTTC.